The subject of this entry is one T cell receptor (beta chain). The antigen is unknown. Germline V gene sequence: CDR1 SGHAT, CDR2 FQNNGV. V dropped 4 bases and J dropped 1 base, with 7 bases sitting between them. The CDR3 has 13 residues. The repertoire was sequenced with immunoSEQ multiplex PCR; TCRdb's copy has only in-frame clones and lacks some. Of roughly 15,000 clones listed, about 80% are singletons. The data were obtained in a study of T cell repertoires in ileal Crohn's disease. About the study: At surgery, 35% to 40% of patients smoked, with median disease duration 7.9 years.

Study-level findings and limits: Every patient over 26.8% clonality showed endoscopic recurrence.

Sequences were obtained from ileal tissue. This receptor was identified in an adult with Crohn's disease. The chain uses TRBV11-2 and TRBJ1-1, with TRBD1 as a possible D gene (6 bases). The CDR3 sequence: CASSWTANTEAFF. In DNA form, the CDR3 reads TGTGCCAGCAGCTGGACAGCGAACACTGAAGCTTTCTTT.